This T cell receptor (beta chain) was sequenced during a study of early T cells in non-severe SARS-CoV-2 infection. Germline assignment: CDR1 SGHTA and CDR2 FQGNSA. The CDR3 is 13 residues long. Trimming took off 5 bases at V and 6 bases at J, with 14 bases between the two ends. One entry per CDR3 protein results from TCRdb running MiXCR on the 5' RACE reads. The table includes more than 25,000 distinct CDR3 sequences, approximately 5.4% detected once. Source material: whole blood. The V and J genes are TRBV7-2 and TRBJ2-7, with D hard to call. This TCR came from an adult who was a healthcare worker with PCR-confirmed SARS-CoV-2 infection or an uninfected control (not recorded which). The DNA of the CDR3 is TGTGCCAGCAGCACATTAAGGGATGGCGAGCAGTACTTC. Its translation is CASSTLRDGEQYF.